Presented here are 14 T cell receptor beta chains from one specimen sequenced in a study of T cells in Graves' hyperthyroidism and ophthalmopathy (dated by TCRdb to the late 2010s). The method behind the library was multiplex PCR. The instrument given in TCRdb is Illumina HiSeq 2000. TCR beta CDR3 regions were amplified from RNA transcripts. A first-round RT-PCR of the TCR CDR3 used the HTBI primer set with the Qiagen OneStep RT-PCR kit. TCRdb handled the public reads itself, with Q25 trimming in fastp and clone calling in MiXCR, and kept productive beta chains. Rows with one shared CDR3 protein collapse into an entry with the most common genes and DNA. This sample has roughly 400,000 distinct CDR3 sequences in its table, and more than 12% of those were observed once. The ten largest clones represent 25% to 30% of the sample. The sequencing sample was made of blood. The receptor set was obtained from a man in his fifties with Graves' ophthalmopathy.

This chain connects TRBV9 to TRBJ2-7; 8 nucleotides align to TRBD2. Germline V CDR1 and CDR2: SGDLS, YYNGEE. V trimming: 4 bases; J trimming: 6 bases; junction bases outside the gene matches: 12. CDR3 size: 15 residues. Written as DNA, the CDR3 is TGTGCCAGCAGCCCCAGAGCGGGAGTACCGTCCGAGCAGTACTTC. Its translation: CASSPRAGVPSEQYF.

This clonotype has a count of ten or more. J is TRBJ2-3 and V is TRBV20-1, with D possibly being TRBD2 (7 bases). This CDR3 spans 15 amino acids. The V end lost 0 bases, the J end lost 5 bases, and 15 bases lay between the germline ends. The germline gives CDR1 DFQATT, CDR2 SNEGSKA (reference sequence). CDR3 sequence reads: CSARDEGEGGDTQYF. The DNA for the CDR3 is TGCAGTGCTAGAGATGAGGGGGAGGGAGGAGATACGCAGTATTTT.

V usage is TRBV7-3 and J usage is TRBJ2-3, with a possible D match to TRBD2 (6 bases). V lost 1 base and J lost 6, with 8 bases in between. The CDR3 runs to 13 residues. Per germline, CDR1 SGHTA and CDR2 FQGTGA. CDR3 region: CASSLSLADTQYF. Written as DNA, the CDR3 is TGTGCCAGCAGCTTAAGTCTAGCGGATACGCAGTATTTT.

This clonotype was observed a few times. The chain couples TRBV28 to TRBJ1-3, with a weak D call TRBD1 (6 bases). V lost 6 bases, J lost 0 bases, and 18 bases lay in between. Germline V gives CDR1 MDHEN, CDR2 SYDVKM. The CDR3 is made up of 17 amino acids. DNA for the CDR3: TGTGCCAGCAGAATCCGGGACATTCGTCGCTCTGGAAACACCATATATTTT. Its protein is CASRIRDIRRSGNTIYF.

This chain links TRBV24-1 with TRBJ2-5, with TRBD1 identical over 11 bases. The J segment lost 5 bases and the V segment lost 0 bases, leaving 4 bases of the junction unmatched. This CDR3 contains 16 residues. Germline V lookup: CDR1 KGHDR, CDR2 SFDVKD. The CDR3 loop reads CATSDLKGQGVETQYF. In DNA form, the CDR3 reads TGTGCCACCAGTGATTTGAAGGGACAGGGGGTGGAGACCCAGTACTTC.

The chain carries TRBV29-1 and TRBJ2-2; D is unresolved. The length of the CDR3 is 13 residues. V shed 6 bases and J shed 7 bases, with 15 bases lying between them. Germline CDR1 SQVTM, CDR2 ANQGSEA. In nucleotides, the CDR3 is TGCAGCGTCCTTGGCCCTCTATACGGGGAGCTGTTTTTT. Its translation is CSVLGPLYGELFF.

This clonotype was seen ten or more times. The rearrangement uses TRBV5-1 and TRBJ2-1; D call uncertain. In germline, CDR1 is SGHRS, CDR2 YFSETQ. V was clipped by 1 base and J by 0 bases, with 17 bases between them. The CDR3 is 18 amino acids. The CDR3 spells CASSLTLFRSSSYNEQFF. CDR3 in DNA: TGCGCCAGCAGCTTGACGCTATTCAGATCGTCCTCCTACAATGAGCAGTTCTTC.

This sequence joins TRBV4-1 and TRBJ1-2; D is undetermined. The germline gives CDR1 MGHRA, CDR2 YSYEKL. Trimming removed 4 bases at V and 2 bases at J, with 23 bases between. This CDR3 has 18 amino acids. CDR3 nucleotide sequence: TGCGCCAGCAGCCCCCTAGCGGTAGCCAGCCCTAACAACTATGGCTACACCTTC. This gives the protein CASSPLAVASPNNYGYTF.

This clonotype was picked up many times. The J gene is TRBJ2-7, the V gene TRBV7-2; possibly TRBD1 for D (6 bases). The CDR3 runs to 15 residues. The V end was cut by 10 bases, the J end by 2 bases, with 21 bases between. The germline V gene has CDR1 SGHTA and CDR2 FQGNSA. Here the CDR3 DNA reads TGTGCCACGAACCCACACGGGACAACTACCTACGAGCAGTACTTC. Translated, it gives CATNPHGTTTYEQYF.

In DNA form, the CDR3 reads TGTGCCAGCAGTTTACCCACGGACAGAGCTGGGGGCCGATACTACAATGAGCAGTTCTTC. This codes for CASSLPTDRAGGRYYNEQFF. This rearrangement joins TRBV28 to TRBJ2-1; the D gene is possibly TRBD1 (6 bases). The length of the CDR3 is 20 residues. V was shortened by 2 bases and J by 3 bases, with 26 bases between the two germline ends. Germline values: CDR1 MDHEN, CDR2 SYDVKM.

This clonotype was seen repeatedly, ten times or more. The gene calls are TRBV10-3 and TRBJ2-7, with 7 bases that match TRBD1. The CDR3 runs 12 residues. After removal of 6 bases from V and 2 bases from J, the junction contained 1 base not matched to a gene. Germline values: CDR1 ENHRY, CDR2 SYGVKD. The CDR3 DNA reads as TGTGCCATCAGGGGGACAGCCTACGAGCAGTACTTC. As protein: CAIRGTAYEQYF.

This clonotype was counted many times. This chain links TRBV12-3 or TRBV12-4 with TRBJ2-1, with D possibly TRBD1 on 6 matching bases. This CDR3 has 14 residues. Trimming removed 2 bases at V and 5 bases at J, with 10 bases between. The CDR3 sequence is CASSLPTGNNEQFF. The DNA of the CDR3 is TGTGCCAGCAGTTTACCCACAGGGAACAATGAGCAGTTCTTC.

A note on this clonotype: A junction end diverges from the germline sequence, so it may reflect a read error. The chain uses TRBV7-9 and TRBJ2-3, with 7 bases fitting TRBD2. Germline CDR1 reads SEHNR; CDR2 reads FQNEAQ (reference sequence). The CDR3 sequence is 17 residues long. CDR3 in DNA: TGTGCCAGCAGCTGGCACGCGGGAGACGGAAGCACGGATACGCAGTATTTT. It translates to CASSWHAGDGSTDTQYF. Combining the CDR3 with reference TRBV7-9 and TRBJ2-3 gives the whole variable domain DTGVSQNPRHKITKRGQNVTFRCDPISEHNRLYWYRQTLGQGPEFLTYFQNEAQLEKSRLLSDRFSAERPKGSFSTLEIQRTEQGDSAMYLCASSWHAGDGSTDTQYFGPGTRLTVL.

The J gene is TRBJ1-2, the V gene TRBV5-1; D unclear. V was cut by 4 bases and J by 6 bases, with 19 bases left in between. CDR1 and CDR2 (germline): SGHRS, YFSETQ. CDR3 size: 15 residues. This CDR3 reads CASSPPDRGYNGYTF. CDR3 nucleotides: TGCGCCAGCAGCCCCCCCGACCGGGGTTATAATGGCTACACCTTC.